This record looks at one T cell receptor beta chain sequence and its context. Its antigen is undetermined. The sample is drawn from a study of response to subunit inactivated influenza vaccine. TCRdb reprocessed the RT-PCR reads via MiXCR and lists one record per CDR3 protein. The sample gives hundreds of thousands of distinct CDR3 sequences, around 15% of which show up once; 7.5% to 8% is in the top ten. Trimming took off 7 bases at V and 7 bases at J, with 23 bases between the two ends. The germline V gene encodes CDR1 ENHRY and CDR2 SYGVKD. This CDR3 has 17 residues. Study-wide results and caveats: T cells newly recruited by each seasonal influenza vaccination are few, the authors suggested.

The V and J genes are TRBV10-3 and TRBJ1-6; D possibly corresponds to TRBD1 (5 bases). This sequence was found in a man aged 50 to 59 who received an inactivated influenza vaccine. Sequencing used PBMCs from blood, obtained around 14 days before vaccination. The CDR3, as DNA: TGTGCCATCAAAGGAGTGGACAACGACGGGGGAAATTCACCCCTCCACTTT. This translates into CAIKGVDNDGGNSPLHF.